This is a list of T cell receptor beta chains from one sample in a study of neurological immune-mediated disorders. MiXCR, run by TCRdb on the 5' RACE reads, gives a single entry per CDR3 protein. Altogether about 42,000 distinct CDR3 sequences are present, approximately 21% being singletons, with the ten largest covering around 4.2%. Material for sequencing was PBMCs. The receptor source for this set is a man aged 55 to 70 with HTLV-1-associated myelopathy (HAM/TSP). The CDR3 runs from the conserved cysteine through the conserved F or W. A D gene is named only where the DNA matches it firmly. The size field is filled for only some rows; it gives once, few, many or a size class.

v_call	j_call	cdr3_length	clone_size	d_call	cdr3_aa	cdr3_nt
TRBV20-1	TRBJ2-5	17	medium-sized	TRBD1	CSARSYSGGLIQETQYF	TGCAGTGCTAGGTCTTACTCAGGGGGCTTAATCCAAGAGACCCAGTACTTC
TRBV29-1	TRBJ2-7	14	many	TRBD2	CSVEVTSGSLEQYF	TGCAGCGTTGAAGTGACTAGCGGGAGCCTCGAGCAGTACTTC
TRBV20-1	TRBJ2-3	14	many	NA	CSAAGTVPTDTQYF	TGCAGTGCGGCCGGGACGGTCCCCACAGATACGCAGTATTTT
TRBV5-1	TRBJ1-2	17	many	TRBD1	CASSPTFEDRGPRGYTF	TGCGCCAGCAGCCCGACCTTTGAGGACAGGGGGCCTCGTGGCTACACCTTC
TRBV27	TRBJ2-1	12	many	NA	CASSDSYNEQFF	TGTGCCAGCAGCGACTCCTACAATGAGCAGTTCTTC
TRBV2	TRBJ1-1	15	many	NA	CASSAQGTGDTEAFF	TGTGCCAGCAGTGCCCAGGGGACGGGGGACACTGAAGCTTTCTTT
TRBV5-6	TRBJ2-5	13	many	NA	CASSLEGGETQYF	TGTGCCAGCAGCCTCGAAGGGGGAGAGACCCAGTACTTC
TRBV20-1	TRBJ2-1	16	many	TRBD2	CSAKQREGFSYNEQFF	TGCAGTGCTAAGCAGCGGGAGGGTTTCTCCTACAATGAGCAGTTCTTC
TRBV2	TRBJ2-5	10	NA	NA	CASRLRYWYF	TGTGCCAGCCGCTTGCGGTACTGGTACTTC
TRBV7-6	TRBJ2-5	14	many	TRBD2	CATGTSGNGETQYF	TGTGCCACCGGGACTAGCGGAAACGGAGAGACCCAGTACTTC
TRBV5-1	TRBJ2-5	16	many	NA	CASSLAGGGGKETQYF	TGCGCCAGCAGCTTGGCCGGGGGAGGAGGGAAAGAGACCCAGTACTTC
TRBV5-4	TRBJ1-2	12	many	NA	CASSSDSNGYTF	TGTGCCAGCAGCAGTGACAGCAATGGCTACACCTTC
TRBV7-9	TRBJ2-1	11	many	NA	CASSQVQEQFF	TGTGCCAGCAGCCAAGTGCAAGAGCAGTTCTTC
TRBV5-6	TRBJ2-5	11	many	NA	CASSFSQTQYF	TGTGCCAGCAGCTTCTCGCAGACCCAGTACTTC
TRBV5-1	TRBJ2-1	15	many	TRBD2	CASSSRLAAHNEQFF	TGCGCCAGCAGCTCCCGACTAGCGGCCCACAATGAGCAGTTCTTC
TRBV21-1	TRBJ1-3	12	many	NA	CASSNRTETIYF	TGTGCCAGCAGCAATCGAACAGAAACCATATATTTT
TRBV20-1	TRBJ2-7	15	many	TRBD2	CSAPPPGLAGGEQYF	TGCAGTGCTCCACCCCCGGGACTAGCGGGAGGTGAGCAGTACTTC
TRBV10-3	TRBJ1-1	13	NA	TRBD1	CAIRSTGGTEAFF	TGTGCCATCAGGTCCACAGGGGGCACTGAAGCTTTCTTT
TRBV15	TRBJ1-1	14	many	NA	CATSGTRVATEAFF	TGTGCCACCAGCGGCACAAGGGTTGCCACTGAAGCTTTCTTT
TRBV5-8	TRBJ1-2	12	NA	NA	CASSLQGASDTF	TGTGCCAGCAGTCTCCAAGGGGCCAGTGACACCTTC
TRBV20-1	TRBJ2-1	14	many	NA	CSAVLQGPYNEQFF	TGCAGTGCTGTCTTACAGGGCCCCTACAATGAGCAGTTCTTC
TRBV5-1	TRBJ2-3	13	many	NA	CASSKDRTDTQYF	TGCGCCAGCAGCAAGGACCGCACAGATACGCAGTATTTT
TRBV12-3/TRBV12-4	TRBJ2-7	15	many	NA	CASSKMRATGYEQYF	TGTGCCAGCAGTAAAATGAGGGCCACCGGCTACGAGCAGTACTTC